These T cell receptor beta chains were read from a single sample in a study of blood T cell repertoires in COVID-19. The method was immunoSEQ multiplex PCR; TCRdb's version includes in-frame clones alone and lacks a portion of them. The table records 150,000 or so clones, 88% of them present only once. Input material: peripheral blood. Receptors originate from a man aged 55 to 70 with acute or convalescent COVID-19. Both conserved end residues are part of each CDR3. The D gene is left open where the match is weak. Clone size is shown for a subset of rows, as once, few, many or a class of expanded clone.

clone_size: NA
v_call: TRBV6-5
d_call: TRBD1
j_call: TRBJ2-7
cdr3_aa: CASTLGQGTYEQYF
cdr3_nt: TGTGCCAGCACTTTGGGACAGGGTACCTACGAGCAGTACTTC

clone_size: NA
v_call: TRBV12-3/TRBV12-4
d_call: TRBD1
j_call: TRBJ1-4
cdr3_aa: CASSSQGALFF
cdr3_nt: TGTGCCAGCAGTTCCCAGGGGGCACTGTTTTTT

clone_size: NA
v_call: TRBV11-2
d_call: NA
j_call: TRBJ2-5
cdr3_aa: CASSLDPSGQETQYF
cdr3_nt: TGTGCCAGCAGCTTAGATCCCTCGGGGCAAGAGACCCAGTACTTC

clone_size: NA
v_call: TRBV6-5
d_call: TRBD1
j_call: TRBJ2-7
cdr3_aa: CASSRDRGHGEQYF
cdr3_nt: TGTGCCAGCAGCAGGGACAGGGGGCACGGCGAGCAGTACTTC

clone_size: NA
v_call: TRBV7-8
d_call: TRBD1
j_call: TRBJ2-5
cdr3_aa: CASSLAYSRGLETQYF
cdr3_nt: TGTGCCAGCAGCTTAGCCTACTCCAGGGGGCTAGAGACCCAGTACTTC

clone_size: NA
v_call: TRBV4-3
d_call: TRBD1
j_call: TRBJ1-4
cdr3_aa: CASSRGTGTTEKLFF
cdr3_nt: TGCGCCAGCAGCAGAGGGACAGGGACGACAGAAAAACTGTTTTTT

clone_size: NA
v_call: TRBV30
d_call: TRBD1
j_call: TRBJ1-5
cdr3_aa: CAWTGGSNQPQHF
cdr3_nt: TGTGCCTGGACAGGGGGGAGCAATCAGCCCCAGCATTTT

clone_size: NA
v_call: TRBV10-3
d_call: NA
j_call: TRBJ1-4
cdr3_aa: CAISDPGREEKLFF
cdr3_nt: TGTGCCATCAGTGACCCGGGGAGGGAGGAAAAACTGTTTTTT

clone_size: NA
v_call: TRBV3-1/TRBV3-2
d_call: TRBD1
j_call: TRBJ1-2
cdr3_aa: CASSQWTGGRGYTF
cdr3_nt: TGTGCCAGCAGCCAATGGACAGGGGGCAGGGGCTACACCTTC

clone_size: once
v_call: TRBV7-9
d_call: TRBD1
j_call: TRBJ1-5
cdr3_aa: CASSRQGGTGNQPQHF
cdr3_nt: TGTGCCAGCAGCCGACAGGGCGGGACAGGCAATCAGCCCCAGCATTTT

clone_size: NA
v_call: TRBV3-1/TRBV3-2
d_call: TRBD1
j_call: TRBJ2-4
cdr3_aa: CASSQRPGGAVLSIQYF
cdr3_nt: TGTGCCAGCAGCCAAAGGCCAGGGGGCGCGGTGCTAAGCATTCAGTACTTC

clone_size: NA
v_call: TRBV5-6
d_call: TRBD1
j_call: TRBJ1-4
cdr3_aa: CASSLEGTGSEKLFF
cdr3_nt: TGTGCCAGCAGCTTGGAGGGGACAGGGAGTGAAAAACTGTTTTTT

clone_size: few
v_call: TRBV12-5
d_call: NA
j_call: TRBJ1-5
cdr3_aa: CASGPPVGADQPQHF
cdr3_nt: TGTGCTAGTGGTCCCCCCGTAGGGGCCGATCAGCCCCAGCATTTT

clone_size: NA
v_call: TRBV2
d_call: NA
j_call: TRBJ1-5
cdr3_aa: CASSGIRTAHNQPQHF
cdr3_nt: TGTGCCAGCAGTGGAATCAGGACAGCCCATAATCAGCCCCAGCATTTT

clone_size: NA
v_call: TRBV18
d_call: NA
j_call: TRBJ1-2
cdr3_aa: CASSPGQTNYGYTF
cdr3_nt: TGTGCCAGCTCACCGGGACAAACTAACTATGGCTACACCTTC

clone_size: NA
v_call: TRBV30
d_call: TRBD1
j_call: TRBJ1-2
cdr3_aa: CAWTSDRDYGYTF
cdr3_nt: TGTGCCTGGACCAGCGACAGGGACTATGGCTACACCTTC

clone_size: NA
v_call: TRBV7-2
d_call: NA
j_call: TRBJ2-7
cdr3_aa: CASSSFREQYF
cdr3_nt: TGTGCCAGCAGCTCCTTTAGAGAGCAGTACTTC

clone_size: NA
v_call: TRBV19
d_call: TRBD1
j_call: TRBJ1-4
cdr3_aa: CASSQGTGGEKLFF
cdr3_nt: TGTGCCAGTAGCCAAGGGACAGGGGGGGAAAAACTGTTTTTT

clone_size: NA
v_call: TRBV5-5
d_call: TRBD1
j_call: TRBJ1-1
cdr3_aa: CASSPRGDTEAFF
cdr3_nt: TGTGCCAGCAGCCCCAGGGGGGACACTGAAGCTTTCTTT

clone_size: few
v_call: TRBV29-1
d_call: NA
j_call: TRBJ1-4
cdr3_aa: CSAGQLGEKLFF
cdr3_nt: TGCAGCGCTGGACAGTTGGGTGAAAAACTGTTTTTT

clone_size: NA
v_call: TRBV5-4
d_call: TRBD1
j_call: TRBJ2-5
cdr3_aa: CASSLGGRGQETQYF
cdr3_nt: TGTGCCAGCAGCTTGGGGGGCAGGGGGCAAGAGACCCAGTACTTC

clone_size: NA
v_call: TRBV11-2
d_call: NA
j_call: TRBJ2-2
cdr3_aa: CASSSSGSGELFF
cdr3_nt: TGTGCCAGCAGCTCAAGCGGGTCCGGGGAGCTGTTTTTT

clone_size: NA
v_call: TRBV18
d_call: NA
j_call: TRBJ1-1
cdr3_aa: CASSPPSTGWNTEAFF
cdr3_nt: TGTGCCAGCTCACCACCGTCGACAGGCTGGAACACTGAAGCTTTCTTT

clone_size: NA
v_call: TRBV7-9
d_call: NA
j_call: TRBJ1-4
cdr3_aa: CASSLTHSGFINEKLFF
cdr3_nt: TGTGCCAGCAGCTTAACTCATTCCGGGTTCATTAATGAAAAACTGTTTTTT

clone_size: NA
v_call: TRBV7-2
d_call: NA
j_call: TRBJ2-2
cdr3_aa: CASSLRTANTGELFF
cdr3_nt: TGTGCCAGCAGCCTCAGGACAGCGAACACCGGGGAGCTGTTTTTT

clone_size: NA
v_call: TRBV3-1/TRBV3-2
d_call: TRBD1
j_call: TRBJ1-1
cdr3_aa: CASSQRDRGNTEAFF
cdr3_nt: TGTGCCAGCAGCCAACGGGACAGGGGGAACACTGAAGCTTTCTTT

clone_size: once
v_call: TRBV7-3
d_call: TRBD1
j_call: TRBJ2-1
cdr3_aa: CASSLTGQGYYNEQFF
cdr3_nt: TGTGCCAGCAGCTTAACGGGACAGGGTTACTACAATGAGCAGTTCTTC

clone_size: NA
v_call: TRBV6-5
d_call: NA
j_call: TRBJ2-7
cdr3_aa: CASSYEGFEQYF
cdr3_nt: TGTGCCAGCAGTTACGAGGGTTTCGAGCAGTACTTC

clone_size: NA
v_call: TRBV5-5
d_call: TRBD2
j_call: TRBJ2-7
cdr3_aa: CASSPLAGGYEQYF
cdr3_nt: TGTGCCAGCAGCCCTTTAGCGGGAGGCTACGAGCAGTACTTC

clone_size: NA
v_call: TRBV6-5
d_call: TRBD1
j_call: TRBJ2-1
cdr3_aa: CASSRDRETEQFF
cdr3_nt: TGTGCCAGCAGTCGGGACAGGGAGACTGAGCAGTTCTTC

clone_size: few
v_call: TRBV27
d_call: TRBD1
j_call: TRBJ1-2
cdr3_aa: CASSQGENYGYTF
cdr3_nt: TGTGCCAGCAGTCAGGGGGAGAACTATGGCTACACCTTC

clone_size: NA
v_call: TRBV7-8
d_call: NA
j_call: TRBJ1-6
cdr3_aa: CASSFELFSPLHF
cdr3_nt: TGTGCCAGCAGCTTCGAGTTGTTTTCACCCCTCCACTTT

clone_size: NA
v_call: TRBV5-6
d_call: TRBD1
j_call: TRBJ1-2
cdr3_aa: CASSLPGQGIYGYTF
cdr3_nt: TGTGCCAGCAGCTTGCCGGGACAGGGGATATATGGCTACACCTTC

clone_size: NA
v_call: TRBV4-2
d_call: NA
j_call: TRBJ1-2
cdr3_aa: CASSQPESPRSYGYTF
cdr3_nt: TGTGCCAGCAGCCAACCCGAGAGTCCTCGGAGCTATGGCTACACCTTC

clone_size: NA
v_call: TRBV27
d_call: NA
j_call: TRBJ2-1
cdr3_aa: CASWGGRGPNEQFF
cdr3_nt: TGTGCCAGCTGGGGGGGCAGGGGGCCCAATGAGCAGTTCTTC

clone_size: NA
v_call: TRBV15
d_call: NA
j_call: TRBJ2-2
cdr3_aa: CATGAGGRAIGELFF
cdr3_nt: TGTGCCACCGGAGCGGGTGGGCGTGCGATCGGGGAGCTGTTTTTT

clone_size: NA
v_call: TRBV5-1
d_call: NA
j_call: TRBJ1-3
cdr3_aa: CASSLVAPASGNTIYF
cdr3_nt: TGCGCCAGCAGCTTGGTAGCCCCGGCCTCTGGAAACACCATATATTTT

clone_size: NA
v_call: TRBV23-1
d_call: TRBD1
j_call: TRBJ1-1
cdr3_aa: CASGGGQGRTEAFF
cdr3_nt: TGCGCCAGCGGGGGGGGACAGGGTAGAACTGAAGCTTTCTTT

clone_size: NA
v_call: TRBV5-1
d_call: NA
j_call: TRBJ2-2
cdr3_aa: CASSLQTGSPTGELFF
cdr3_nt: TGCGCCAGCAGCTTGCAGACAGGCTCTCCCACCGGGGAGCTGTTTTTT

clone_size: NA
v_call: TRBV19
d_call: NA
j_call: TRBJ1-5
cdr3_aa: CASKDRLRSNQPQHF
cdr3_nt: TGTGCCAGTAAGGACAGACTTCGAAGCAATCAGCCCCAGCATTTT

clone_size: NA
v_call: TRBV7-8
d_call: NA
j_call: TRBJ2-6
cdr3_aa: CASSLSQGYSGANVLTF
cdr3_nt: TGTGCCAGCAGCTTATCACAGGGCTACTCTGGGGCCAACGTCCTGACTTTC